The 27 T cell receptor beta chains in this list originate from one sample, sequenced in a study of blood T cell repertoires in COVID-19. Sequencing was performed with immunoSEQ multiplex PCR; in TCRdb, only in-frame clones are kept and a portion is missing. Among about 120,000 clones listed, 88% were seen once. Sequenced: peripheral blood. All receptors come from a woman between 50 and 59 years old with acute or convalescent COVID-19.

The rearrangement joins TRBV7-9 to TRBJ2-2; 14 nucleotides line up with TRBD2. Germline assignment: CDR1 SEHNR and CDR2 FQNEAQ (reference sequence). Unmatched junction bases numbered 10, after V lost 6 bases and J lost 4 bases. The CDR3 extends over 18 amino acids. The CDR3 DNA is TGTGCCAGCAGGGCAGGACTAGCGGGAGGAAAAGGCACCGGGGAGCTGTTTTTT. Protein sequence: CASRAGLAGGKGTGELFF.

The chain has TRBV5-8 and TRBJ2-1, with no clear D. The CDR3 extends over 14 amino acids. The V end was cut by 6 bases, the J end by 0 bases, with 10 bases between. From germline, CDR1 is SGHTS and CDR2 YDEGEE. The CDR3 bases are TGTGCCAGCAACTTACAGAGCTCCTACAATGAGCAGTTCTTC. Translation: CASNLQSSYNEQFF. Complete variable domain (other parts from reference TRBV5-8 and TRBJ2-1): EAGVTQSPTHLIKTRGQQATLRCSPISGHTSVYWYQQALGLGLQFLLWYDEGEERNRGNFPPRFSGRQFPNYSSELNVNALELEDSALYLCASNLQSSYNEQFFGPGTRLTVL.

This clone appeared a single time. This chain uses TRBV5-1 with TRBJ2-2, with a tentative D call TRBD1 (6 bases). Trimming shortened V by 0 bases and J by 4 bases, and 10 bases separated the two germline ends. Germline values: CDR1 SGHRS, CDR2 YFSETQ. The CDR3 contains 15 residues. CDR3 amino acids: CASSLGSRGTGELFF. The CDR3 DNA reads as TGCGCCAGCAGCTTGGGCAGCAGGGGCACCGGGGAGCTGTTTTTT.

J is TRBJ2-2 and V is TRBV19; perhaps TRBD2 as D (6 bases). The CDR3 extends over 15 amino acids. CDR1 and CDR2 from the germline V gene are LNHDA and SQIVND (reference sequence). Between the trimmed V and J ends, which lost 10 bases and 3 bases, there was a span of 18 bases. DNA of the CDR3: TGTGCCACCTCTTGGGGGGAACGGGACACCGGGGAGCTGTTTTTT. This codes for CATSWGERDTGELFF.

A few counts support this clone. V gene TRBV5-1 combines with J gene TRBJ2-5; D remains unclear. CDR3 size: 12 residues. Per the germline V gene, CDR1 is SGHRS and CDR2 is YFSETQ. Trimming pared 4 bases from V and 7 bases from J, leaving 11 bases between. The CDR3 region is CASSLPGMTQYF. The CDR3 bases are TGCGCCAGCAGCCTCCCCGGTATGACCCAGTACTTC.

About this clone: The sample contains more than one DNA sequence encoding this CDR3. The chain employs TRBV28 and TRBJ2-5; 9 bases align to TRBD1. The germline CDR1 and CDR2 sequences are MDHEN and SYDVKM. The CDR3 is 15 residues long. V lost 6 bases to trimming and J lost 2 bases; unmatched junction nucleotides: 7. This CDR3 reads CASSLDRGRQETQYF. CDR3 nucleotides: TGTGCCAGCAGCCTGGACAGGGGCCGGCAAGAGACCCAGTACTTC.

The J gene is TRBJ1-5, the V gene TRBV15; possible D gene TRBD1, 5 bases. This CDR3 spans 13 amino acids. The germline V gene has CDR1 LNHNV and CDR2 YYDKDF (reference sequence). The V end was cut by 7 bases, the J end by 2 bases, with 9 bases between. The CDR3 bases are TGTGCCACCACCTTGACAGGCAATCAGCCCCAGCATTTT. It encodes CATTLTGNQPQHF.

V usage is TRBV5-4 and J usage is TRBJ2-7, with D perhaps TRBD1 (5 bases). Germline CDR1 is SGHNT and CDR2 is YYREEE (reference sequence). This CDR3 region has 15 residues. The V end lost 0 bases, the J end lost 2 bases, and 12 bases lay between the germline ends. The CDR3 DNA sequence: TGTGCCAGCAGCTTGGGAGGACATATCCCCTACGAGCAGTACTTC. Its protein product is CASSLGGHIPYEQYF.

J is TRBJ1-6 and V is TRBV2; D is possibly TRBD1 (6 bases). Trimming removed 5 bases from V and 6 bases from J, with 20 bases in between. The CDR3 runs 17 residues. Germline loops: CDR1 SNHLY, CDR2 FYNNEI. The DNA for the CDR3 is TGTGCCAGCAGTCACCCATCGGGGAGACAGGCTAATTCACCCCTCCACTTT. This encodes CASSHPSGRQANSPLHF. The full variable domain, with the rest looked up from reference TRBV2 and TRBJ1-6, is EPEVTQTPSHQVTQMGQEVILRCVPISNHLYFYWYRQILGQKVEFLVSFYNNEISEKSEIFDDQFSVERPDGSNFTLKIRSTKLEDSAMYFCASSHPSGRQANSPLHFGNGTRLTVT.

J is TRBJ1-2 and V is TRBV28, with a tentative D call TRBD1 (5 bases). The CDR3 sequence is 14 residues long. V was cut by 3 bases and J by 2 bases, with 10 bases left in between. Germline CDR1 and CDR2: MDHEN and SYDVKM. CDR3 sequence (DNA): TGTGCCAGCAGTTTTGGGGGGATAAACTATGGCTACACCTTC. It is translated as CASSFGGINYGYTF.

This clone has a single count. The CDR3 here is CSVDGGTFYGYTF. The DNA of the CDR3 is TGCAGCGTTGACGGGGGGACCTTCTATGGCTACACCTTC. The V and J genes are TRBV29-1 and TRBJ1-2; possibly TRBD1 for D (5 bases). Germline V gene sequence: CDR1 SQVTM, CDR2 ANQGSEA. V was pared by 3 bases and J by 4 bases, with 12 bases between. CDR3 length: 13 amino acids.

This sequence joins TRBV7-9 and TRBJ1-1; D call uncertain. CDR3 length: 14 residues. V was clipped by 1 base and J by 6 bases, with 12 bases between them. Germline CDR1 and CDR2: SEHNR and FQNEAQ (reference sequence). CDR3 sequence reads: CASSLGQAASEAFF. The CDR3 bases are TGTGCCAGCAGCTTAGGTCAGGCCGCCTCTGAAGCTTTCTTT.

The gene calls are TRBV10-3 and TRBJ2-5; D might be TRBD1 (6 bases). CDR1 and CDR2 (germline): ENHRY, SYGVKD. The V and J ends lost 9 bases and 1 base respectively, with 12 bases between them. The CDR3 covers 13 residues. CDR3 in DNA: TGTGCCATTTCCCAGGGGACCCAAGAGACCCAGTACTTC. Protein: CAISQGTQETQYF.

The genes are TRBV25-1 and TRBJ1-5; D gene ambiguous. CDR1 is MGHDK, CDR2 SYGVNS, per germline. The V and J ends lost 3 bases and 8 bases respectively, with 8 bases between them. The CDR3 is 12 amino acids. CDR3 region: CASSDPGKPQHF. The CDR3 coding sequence is TGTGCCAGCAGTGATCCTGGCAAGCCCCAGCATTTT.

The rearrangement uses TRBV18 and TRBJ2-2; TRBD1 might be the D (6 bases). This CDR3 has 15 amino acids. Trimming left V 4 bases short and J 4 bases short, with 13 bases between. The germline V gene has CDR1 KGHSH and CDR2 LQKENI. CDR3 loop: CASSHGQRSTGELFF. The CDR3 bases are TGTGCCAGCTCACATGGACAGAGATCCACCGGGGAGCTGTTTTTT.

The chain joins TRBV19 to TRBJ2-1, with 11 bases lining up with TRBD2. The CDR3 consists of 16 residues. Germline-derived CDR1 and CDR2 are LNHDA and SQIVND (reference sequence). Trimming cost V 5 bases and J 5 bases; bases outside gene matches: 8. CDR3 sequence reads: CASSVSLAGGHNEQFF. The CDR3 coding sequence is TGTGCCAGTAGTGTCTCCCTAGCGGGAGGTCACAATGAGCAGTTCTTC.

The rearrangement links TRBV5-1 to TRBJ2-3; D is uncertain. CDR1 is SGHRS, CDR2 YFSETQ, per germline. The length of the CDR3 is 13 residues. Trimming left V 0 bases short and J 8 bases short, with 10 bases between. CDR3 bases: TGCGCCAGCAGCTTGGGGGCGATAGGTACGCAGTATTTT. This encodes CASSLGAIGTQYF.

J is TRBJ2-5 and V is TRBV5-1; D possibly corresponds to TRBD2 (6 bases). The germline V gene encodes CDR1 SGHRS and CDR2 YFSETQ. CDR3 length: 14 amino acids. V was cut by 4 bases and J by 5 bases, with 15 bases left in between. This CDR3 is CASSSGTVRETQYF. The CDR3 bases are TGCGCCAGCAGCAGTGGGACTGTTAGGGAGACCCAGTACTTC.

The chain combines TRBV11-2 with TRBJ2-7; possibly TRBD1 for D (6 bases). Germline loops: CDR1 SGHAT, CDR2 FQNNGV. CDR3 size: 13 residues. The germline V and J ends were trimmed by 5 bases and 7 bases, with 15 bases remaining between them. The chain's CDR3 is CASSTPGVWEQYF. DNA of the CDR3: TGTGCCAGCAGCACCCCAGGGGTATGGGAGCAGTACTTC.

The chain combines TRBV19 with TRBJ2-3; 8 nucleotides match TRBD2. The trim removed 7 bases at V and 0 bases at J, leaving 6 bases unmatched. CDR1 LNHDA and CDR2 SQIVND come from the germline V gene (reference sequence). The CDR3 length is 15 residues. This CDR3 is CASMMTSASTDTQYF. The CDR3 DNA sequence: TGTGCCAGTATGATGACTAGCGCTAGCACAGATACGCAGTATTTT.

This CDR3 reads CASSLFRQGANEQYF. The CDR3 DNA follows: TGTGCCAGCAGCTTATTTAGGCAGGGGGCCAACGAGCAGTACTTC. The chain links TRBV11-2 to TRBJ2-7, with 8 bases identical to TRBD1. The CDR3 sequence is 15 residues long. V gave up 2 bases and J gave up 5 bases; unmatched junction bases: 8. Germline CDR1 SGHAT, CDR2 FQNNGV.

This clone came up once. CDR3 loop: CASSHPLYSYEQYF. The CDR3 DNA follows: TGCGCCAGCAGCCACCCTTTGTACTCCTACGAGCAGTACTTC. The chain couples TRBV4-1 to TRBJ2-7; no firm D call. CDR1 is MGHRA and CDR2 is YSYEKL in the germline V gene. The CDR3 is made up of 14 amino acids. V dropped 3 bases and J dropped 0 bases, with 9 bases sitting between them.

The gene calls are TRBV18 and TRBJ1-2, with 7 nucleotides matching TRBD1. In germline, CDR1 is KGHSH, CDR2 LQKENI. The V gene end was trimmed by 3 bases and the J gene end by 7 bases; junction bases not matched to a gene: 5. This CDR3 region has 13 residues. CDR3 region: CASSPGQIGGYTF. CDR3 DNA: TGTGCCAGCTCACCGGGACAGATCGGTGGCTACACCTTC.

The chain uses TRBV11-2 and TRBJ2-7, with 9 bases that match TRBD2. Germline CDR1 and CDR2: SGHAT and FQNNGV. CDR3 length equals 16 residues. After removal of 4 bases from V and 5 bases from J, the junction contained 12 bases not matched to a gene. CDR3: CASSSAAPGLAHEQYF. The DNA of the CDR3 is TGTGCCAGCAGCTCCGCAGCTCCGGGACTAGCTCACGAGCAGTACTTC.

CDR3 DNA: TGTGCCAGCAGCCAAGCTAGAACCTACAATGAGCAGTTCTTC. Amino acid sequence: CASSQARTYNEQFF. The rearrangement joins TRBV3-1 (or the pseudogene TRBV3-2) to TRBJ2-1; D is uncertain. The CDR3 has 14 residues. V dropped 1 base and J dropped 2 bases, with 6 bases sitting between them. CDR1 and CDR2 from the germline V gene are LGHDT and YNNKEL (reference sequence).

This clone was seen once. The chain joins TRBV9 to TRBJ2-1; 9 bases are a match to TRBD2. The V segment lost 3 bases and the J segment 0 bases; nucleotides outside the gene matches: 1. Looked up from germline, CDR1 is SGDLS and CDR2 is YYNGEE. The CDR3 contains 15 residues. CDR3 loop: CASSGSGSSYNEQFF. The CDR3, as DNA: TGTGCCAGCAGCGGTAGCGGGAGCTCCTACAATGAGCAGTTCTTC.

The chain carries TRBV7-9 and TRBJ1-2, with 8 positions matching TRBD1. Looked up from germline, CDR1 is SEHNR and CDR2 is FQNEAQ (reference sequence). This CDR3 has 13 amino acids. The V gene end was trimmed by 3 bases and the J gene end by 8 bases; junction bases not matched to a gene: 5. The CDR3, as DNA: TGTGCCAGCAGCTTTCAGGGGGCCGCGGGCTACACCTTC. Protein sequence: CASSFQGAAGYTF.